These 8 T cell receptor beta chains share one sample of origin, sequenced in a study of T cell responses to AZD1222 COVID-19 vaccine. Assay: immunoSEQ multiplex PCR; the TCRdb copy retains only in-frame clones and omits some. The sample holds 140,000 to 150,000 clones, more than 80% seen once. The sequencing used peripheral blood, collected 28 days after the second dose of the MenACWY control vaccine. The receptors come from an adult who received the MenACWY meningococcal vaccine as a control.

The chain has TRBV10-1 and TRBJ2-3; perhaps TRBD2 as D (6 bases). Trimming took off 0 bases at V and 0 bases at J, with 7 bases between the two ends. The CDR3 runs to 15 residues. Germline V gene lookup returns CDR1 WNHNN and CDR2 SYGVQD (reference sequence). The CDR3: CASSESSGSTDTQYF. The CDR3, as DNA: TGCGCCAGCAGTGAGTCCAGCGGGAGCACAGATACGCAGTATTTT.

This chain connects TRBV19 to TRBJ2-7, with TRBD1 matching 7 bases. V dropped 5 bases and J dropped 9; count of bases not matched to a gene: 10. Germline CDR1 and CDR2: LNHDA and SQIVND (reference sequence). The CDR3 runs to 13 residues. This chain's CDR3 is CASSPGQTARQYF. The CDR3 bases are TGTGCCAGTAGTCCGGGACAGACGGCGCGGCAGTACTTC.

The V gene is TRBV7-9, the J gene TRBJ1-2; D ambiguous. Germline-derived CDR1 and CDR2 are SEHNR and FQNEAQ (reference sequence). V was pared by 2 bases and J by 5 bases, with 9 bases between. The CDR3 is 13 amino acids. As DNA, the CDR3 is TGTGCCAGCAGCTTAAACACCCCTTATGGCTACACCTTC. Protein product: CASSLNTPYGYTF. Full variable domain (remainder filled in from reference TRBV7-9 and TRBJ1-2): DTGVSQNPRHKITKRGQNVTFRCDPISEHNRLYWYRQTLGQGPEFLTYFQNEAQLEKSRLLSDRFSAERPKGSFSTLEIQRTEQGDSAMYLCASSLNTPYGYTFGSGTRLTVV.

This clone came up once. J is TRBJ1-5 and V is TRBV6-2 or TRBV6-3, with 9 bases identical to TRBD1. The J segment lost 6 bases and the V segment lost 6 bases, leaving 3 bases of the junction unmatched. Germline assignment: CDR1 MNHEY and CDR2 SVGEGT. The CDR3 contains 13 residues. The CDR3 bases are TGTGCCAGCAGCTGGGACAGGGTTCAGCCCCAGCATTTT. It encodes CASSWDRVQPQHF.

CDR3 nucleotides: TGTGCCAGCAGTTACACAACGACACTATACACTGAAGCTTTCTTT. Encoded protein: CASSYTTTLYTEAFF. The chain couples TRBV6-5 to TRBJ1-1; D is unclear. This CDR3 spans 15 amino acids. From germline, CDR1 is MNHEY and CDR2 SVGAGI. Trimming pared 2 bases from V and 3 bases from J, leaving 13 bases between.

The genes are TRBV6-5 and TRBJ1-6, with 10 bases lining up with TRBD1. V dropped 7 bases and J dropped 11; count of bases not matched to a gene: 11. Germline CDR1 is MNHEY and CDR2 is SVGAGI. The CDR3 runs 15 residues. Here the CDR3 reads CASNIRTGGRTPLHF. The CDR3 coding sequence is TGTGCCAGCAATATTAGGACAGGGGGTAGGACACCCCTCCACTTT.

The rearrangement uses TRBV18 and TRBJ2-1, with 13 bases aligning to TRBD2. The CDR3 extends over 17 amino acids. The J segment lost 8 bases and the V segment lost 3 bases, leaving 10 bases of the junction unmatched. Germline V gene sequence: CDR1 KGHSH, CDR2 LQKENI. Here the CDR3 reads CASSPRLAGGVDDEQFF. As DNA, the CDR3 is TGTGCCAGCTCACCCAGACTAGCGGGGGGTGTTGATGATGAGCAGTTCTTC.

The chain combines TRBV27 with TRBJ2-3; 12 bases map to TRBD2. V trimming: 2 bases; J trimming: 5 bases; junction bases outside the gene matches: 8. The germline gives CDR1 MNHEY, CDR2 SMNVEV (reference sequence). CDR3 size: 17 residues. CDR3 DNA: TGTGCCAGCAGTTTAACACCTAGCGGGAGGGCCCAAGATACGCAGTATTTT. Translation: CASSLTPSGRAQDTQYF.